This entry describes one T cell receptor beta chain. The antigen is unknown. With V trimmed by 0 bases and J by 6 bases, 7 bases remained unmatched. Germline V CDR1 and CDR2: MNHEY, SMNVEV (reference sequence). The CDR3 covers 15 residues. Libraries were prepared by immunoSEQ multiplex PCR; TCRdb keeps only in-frame clonotypes and omits some of them. This sample carries 4,500 or so clones, around 70% of them seen once, and the ten largest clones take around a tenth. This entry belongs to a study of chemoradiotherapy in HPV16-positive cancers. For the study at large: Functional T-cell assays on two HPV16-positive patients' cells defined candidate HPV-specific clones and common TCR motifs.

Study results and limitations: For HPV16-positive patients, expanding HPV-responsive T cells associated with longer recurrence-free survival. HPV-specific T cells were functionally defined from only two HPV16-positive patients. Candidate HPV-specific clones and E7-related TCR motifs grew in tumor during treatment.

The V gene is TRBV27, the J gene TRBJ1-1; 7 bases are a match to TRBD1. The receptor comes from a human donor with HPV-associated anogenital cancer. The material was tumor tissue, obtained from a patient who underwent chemoradiotherapy. CDR3 sequence: CASSLSPHRGAEAFF. CDR3 coding DNA: TGTGCCAGCAGTTTATCCCCACACAGGGGTGCTGAAGCTTTCTTT.